The present TCR beta chain was sequenced within a study of Graves' ophthalmopathy and Graves' hyperthyroidism. General observations from the study: Sensitivity of 87.88% and specificity of approximately 81% were achieved when a 13-signature model separated ophthalmopathy from stable hyperthyroidism.

About this clonotype: Its target is unknown.

As the template, RNA transcripts were used to amplify TCR beta CDR3 regions. HTBI-primed RT-PCR formed the first round, and a multiplex PCR formed the second. TCRdb processed the multiplex PCR reads anew with MiXCR; each CDR3 protein has one entry. The sample lists hundreds of thousands of distinct CDR3 sequences, around 50% occurring once. The diagnosis combined clinical symptoms, thyroxine, TRAb, thyroid ultrasound and orbital computed tomography scans. Trimming pared 7 bases from V and 2 bases from J, leaving 15 bases between. The CDR3 runs 14 residues. Per germline, CDR1 MNHEY and CDR2 SVGAGI. This sequence was found in an adult man with Graves' ophthalmopathy. The sample was peripheral blood. The chain links TRBV6-5 to TRBJ2-7, with unresolved D. DNA for the CDR3: TGTGCCAGCACCGTTGGATTTGGGGCCTACGAGCAGTACTTC. Encoded protein: CASTVGFGAYEQYF.